This T cell receptor (beta chain) was sequenced for a study of cytomegalovirus exposure and HLA in healthy donors. The CDR3 covers 17 residues. Germline V gene sequence: CDR1 KGHSH, CDR2 LQKENI. With regard to this clone: Its antigen is unidentified.

The study's findings and limits: Cytomegalovirus-associated TCR beta chains were listed, numbering roughly 150. Prediction of most subjects' HLA-A and HLA-B alleles by TCR beta sequences was reportedly accurate. Segments of the TCR beta V type were, in most cases, productive about 90% or about 30% of the time in an earlier analysis.

It was healthy bone marrow donors who served as donors. PCR involved 60 Vbeta and 13 Jbeta primers. Repertoires were generated with immunoSEQ multiplex PCR, while TCRdb's copy carries only in-frame clones and drops some. The sample lists approximately 240,000 clones; more than 75% were seen once. This TCR was sampled from a woman in her 40s in good health and CMV-seropositive. The genes are TRBV18 and TRBJ2-5; TRBD1 aligns across 8 bases. The end of the DNA is better explained by TRBJ2-7, so the J call may be wrong. The sample taken for sequencing was PBMCs. As DNA, the CDR3 is TGTGCCAGCTCACCGGGGGGCAGGGGGCCTTCTTTTTACGAGCAGTACTTC. This codes for CASSPGGRGPSFYEQYF.